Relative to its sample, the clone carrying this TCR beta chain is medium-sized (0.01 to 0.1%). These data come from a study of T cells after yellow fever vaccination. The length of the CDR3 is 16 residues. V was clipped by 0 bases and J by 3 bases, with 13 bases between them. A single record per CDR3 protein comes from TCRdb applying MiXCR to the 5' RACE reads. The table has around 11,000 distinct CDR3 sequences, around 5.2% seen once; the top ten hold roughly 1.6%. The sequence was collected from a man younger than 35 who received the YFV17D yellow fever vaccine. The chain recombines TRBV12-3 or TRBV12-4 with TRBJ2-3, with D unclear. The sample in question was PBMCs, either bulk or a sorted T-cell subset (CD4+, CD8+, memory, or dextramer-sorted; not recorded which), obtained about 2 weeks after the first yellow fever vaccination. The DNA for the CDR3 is TGTGCCAGCAGTTTAGCGCTGGATGGGGTAACAGATACGCAGTATTTT. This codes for CASSLALDGVTDTQYF.